This record looks at one T cell receptor beta chain sequence and its context. Its specificity is unknown. This sample was included in a study of Graves' ophthalmopathy and Graves' hyperthyroidism. Scientists amplified the TCR beta CDR3 regions from RNA transcripts. The first round was an RT-PCR with HTBI primers, and the second round was a multiplex PCR. Each CDR3 protein gets one entry after TCRdb re-called the multiplex PCR reads with MiXCR. The data contain 600,000 to 950,000 distinct CDR3 sequences, roughly 40% of them singletons. CDR3 length equals 18 residues. The V gene's germline CDR1 is SNHLY and CDR2 FYNNEI. The ends lost 6 bases at V and 2 bases at J; junction bases unmatched: 14. Study-wide findings and caveats: Ophthalmopathy and stable hyperthyroidism were discriminated by a 13-signature model, with roughly 86% sensitivity and about 76% specificity. Most expanded clonotypes in thyroid above 0.001 frequency also showed up in blood.

This TCR came from an adult man with Graves' ophthalmopathy. The sequenced sample consisted of peripheral blood. This chain uses TRBV2 with TRBJ2-5; 11 bases are shared with TRBD1. The CDR3 loop reads CASRRTYYRDRGQETQYF. For the CDR3, the DNA is TGTGCCAGCAGGCGCACATATTACCGGGACAGGGGGCAAGAGACCCAGTACTTC.